This T cell receptor (beta chain) was observed in a study of T cells after yellow fever vaccination. In the study overall: Preparation used SMART-Seq v4 Ultra Low Input for the low-cell-number fractions. Study-level findings and limits: A minor fraction of clonotypes spanned both CD4 and CD8 compartments. Subsequent booster samples again held most clones from primary vaccination (under 98% CD4, 85% to 90% CD8).

This clonotype was counted a few times. Antigen: not known. For TCR, cDNA came from 5'RACE template switching, which added a universal primer site and UMIs. TCRdb passed the 5' RACE reads through MiXCR, listing each CDR3 protein once. The sample yields a few hundred thousand distinct CDR3 sequences, roughly 5% seen once. The sample was CD4+ T cells sorted from PBMCs, taken on the day of the yellow fever booster vaccination. The clonotype originates from a man between 18 and 29 years old who received the YFV17D yellow fever vaccine.

This CDR3 reads CATSDTQGAGDTQYF. CDR3 nucleotide sequence: TGTGCCACCAGTGATACCCAGGGGGCAGGTGATACGCAGTATTTT. The rearrangement uses TRBV24-1 and TRBJ2-3, with 8 bases that match TRBD1. CDR3 size: 15 residues. Germline CDR1 is KGHDR and CDR2 is SFDVKD. V lost 3 bases and J lost 6; bases outside the gene matches: 7.